The clone carrying this TCR beta chain was recorded only once. This sample is drawn from a study of blood T cell repertoires in COVID-19. This CDR3 is 16 amino acids long. Losses at the gene ends were 3 bases for V and 1 base for J; bases not matched to a gene: 8. The germline V gene encodes CDR1 MGHRA and CDR2 YSYEKL. TCRdb's table, derived via immunoSEQ multiplex PCR, lists solely in-frame clones and lacks some. The data contain some 28,000 clones, approximately 88% of them singletons. This sequence was found in a human donor in a cohort sampled during active COVID-19. Sequencing used peripheral blood. This chain uses TRBV4-1 with TRBJ2-7, with TRBD2 matching over 8 bases. The CDR3 bases are TGCGCCAGCAGCCAGCAGGCTAGCGGGCTATCCTACGAGCAGTACTTC. This codes for CASSQQASGLSYEQYF.